One sample yielded the 3 T cell receptor beta chains listed below, sequenced in a study of blood T cells in healthy people across ages. Then a second PCR, running about 6 to 11 cycles, was carried out with a sample-barcoded 5' primer and a J-beta primer mix. In TCRdb, the 5' RACE reads were re-called with MiXCR into one record per CDR3 protein. The table records roughly 680,000 distinct CDR3 sequences, 45% to 50% of them present only once. The sample was blood. The receptors here all came from a woman aged 60-70 years in good health.

This clonotype was detected many times. The chain carries TRBV4-2 and TRBJ2-6; no definite D call. The CDR3 length is 16 residues. Germline V gene lookup returns CDR1 LGHNA and CDR2 YNFKEQ. V dropped 0 bases and J dropped 2 bases, with 8 bases sitting between them. The CDR3 loop is CASSQDLEPGANVLTF. DNA of the CDR3: TGTGCCAGCAGCCAAGATTTGGAACCTGGGGCCAACGTCCTGACTTTC.

This chain connects TRBV7-2 to TRBJ2-1; TRBD1 or TRBD2 may be the D gene (6 bases each). The CDR3 totals 18 residues. Germline V gene sequence: CDR1 SGHTA, CDR2 FQGNSA. The germline V and J ends were trimmed by 1 base and 4 bases, with 20 bases remaining between them. The CDR3 region is CASSLGNIAEGGYNEQFF. The CDR3 nucleotides are TGTGCCAGCAGCTTAGGAAATATAGCGGAAGGGGGTTACAATGAGCAGTTCTTC.

CDR3 protein: CAISASGLAGDNEQYF. The CDR3 bases are TGTGCCATCAGTGCCAGTGGGCTAGCGGGCGACAATGAGCAGTACTTC. V usage is TRBV10-3 and J usage is TRBJ2-1, with TRBD2 matching 8 bases. Matching the DNA end better, TRBJ2-7 makes the J call doubtful. The CDR3 is made up of 16 amino acids. CDR1 ENHRY and CDR2 SYGVKD come from the germline V gene.